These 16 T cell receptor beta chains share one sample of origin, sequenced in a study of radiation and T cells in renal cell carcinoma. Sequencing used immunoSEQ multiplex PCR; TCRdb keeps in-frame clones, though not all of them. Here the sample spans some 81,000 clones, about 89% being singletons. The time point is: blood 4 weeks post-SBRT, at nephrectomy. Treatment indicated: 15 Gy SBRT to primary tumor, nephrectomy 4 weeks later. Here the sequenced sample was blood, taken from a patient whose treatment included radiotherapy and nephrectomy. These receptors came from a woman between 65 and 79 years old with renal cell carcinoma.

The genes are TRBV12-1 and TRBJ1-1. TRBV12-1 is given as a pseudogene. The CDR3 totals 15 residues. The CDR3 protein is CASSFKSEEFTEAFF. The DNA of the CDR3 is TGTGCCAGCAGCTTTAAGTCGGAGGAATTTACTGAAGCTTTCTTT.

In DNA, the CDR3 is TGTGCCACCAGCACTAGTCCGAACACTGAAGCTTTCTTT. It yields the protein CATSTSPNTEAFF. The chain is built from TRBV15 and TRBJ1-1; no firm D call. Trimming stripped 4 bases from V and 1 base from J, with 7 bases between. This CDR3 is 13 amino acids long. Per the germline V gene, CDR1 is LNHNV and CDR2 is YYDKDF (reference sequence).

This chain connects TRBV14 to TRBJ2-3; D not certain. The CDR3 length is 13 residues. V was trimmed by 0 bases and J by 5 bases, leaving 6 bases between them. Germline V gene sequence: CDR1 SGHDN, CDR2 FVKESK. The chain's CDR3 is CASSQDLGDTQYF. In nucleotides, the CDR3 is TGTGCCAGCAGCCAAGACCTAGGAGATACGCAGTATTTT.

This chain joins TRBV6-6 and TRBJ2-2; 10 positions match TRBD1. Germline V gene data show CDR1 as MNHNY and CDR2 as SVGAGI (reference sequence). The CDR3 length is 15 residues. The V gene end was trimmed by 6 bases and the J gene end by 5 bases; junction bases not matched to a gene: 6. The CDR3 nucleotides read TGTGCCAGCAGAGACAGGGGGCGGGAAACCGGGGAGCTGTTTTTT. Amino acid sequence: CASRDRGRETGELFF.

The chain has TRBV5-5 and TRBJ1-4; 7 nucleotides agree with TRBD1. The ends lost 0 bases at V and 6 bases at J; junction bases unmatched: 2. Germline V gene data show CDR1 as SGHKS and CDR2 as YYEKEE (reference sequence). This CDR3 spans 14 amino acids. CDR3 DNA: TGTGCCAGCAGCTTGGGACAGGGATATGAAAAACTGTTTTTT. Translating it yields CASSLGQGYEKLFF.

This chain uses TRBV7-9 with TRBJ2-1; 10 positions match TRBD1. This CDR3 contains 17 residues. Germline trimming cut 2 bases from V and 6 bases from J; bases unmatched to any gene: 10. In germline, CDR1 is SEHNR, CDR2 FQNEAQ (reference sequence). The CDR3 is CASSLTPSGTGANEQFF. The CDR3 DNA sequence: TGTGCCAGCAGCTTAACGCCTTCCGGGACAGGGGCCAATGAGCAGTTCTTC. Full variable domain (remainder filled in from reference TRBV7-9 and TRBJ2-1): DTGVSQNPRHKITKRGQNVTFRCDPISEHNRLYWYRQTLGQGPEFLTYFQNEAQLEKSRLLSDRFSAERPKGSFSTLEIQRTEQGDSAMYLCASSLTPSGTGANEQFFGPGTRLTVL.

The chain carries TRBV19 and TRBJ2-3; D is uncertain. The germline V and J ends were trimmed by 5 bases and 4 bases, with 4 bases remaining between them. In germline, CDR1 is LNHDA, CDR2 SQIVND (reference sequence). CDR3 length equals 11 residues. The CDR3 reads CASSFSDTQYF. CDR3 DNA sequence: TGTGCCAGTAGTTTTTCAGATACGCAGTATTTT.

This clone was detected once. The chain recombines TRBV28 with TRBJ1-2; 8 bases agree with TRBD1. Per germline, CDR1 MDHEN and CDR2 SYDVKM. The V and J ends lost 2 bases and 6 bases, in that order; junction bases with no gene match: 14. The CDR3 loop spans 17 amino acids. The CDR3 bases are TGTGCCAGCAGTTTAGGGGGAGGACAGGGAAAGTTAGATGGCTACACCTTC. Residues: CASSLGGGQGKLDGYTF.

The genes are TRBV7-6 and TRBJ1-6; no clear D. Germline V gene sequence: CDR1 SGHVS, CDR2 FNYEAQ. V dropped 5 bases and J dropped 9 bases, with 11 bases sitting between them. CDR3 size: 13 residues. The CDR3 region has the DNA TGTGCCAGCAGCCCCCGCGGGATTTCACCCCTCCACTTT. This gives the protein CASSPRGISPLHF.

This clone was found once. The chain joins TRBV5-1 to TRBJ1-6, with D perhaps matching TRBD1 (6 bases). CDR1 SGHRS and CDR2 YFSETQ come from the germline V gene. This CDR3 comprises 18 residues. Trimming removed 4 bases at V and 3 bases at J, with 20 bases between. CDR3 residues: CASSVEGGDSVYNSPLHF. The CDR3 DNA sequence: TGCGCCAGCAGCGTTGAGGGGGGCGACAGTGTCTATAATTCACCCCTCCACTTT.

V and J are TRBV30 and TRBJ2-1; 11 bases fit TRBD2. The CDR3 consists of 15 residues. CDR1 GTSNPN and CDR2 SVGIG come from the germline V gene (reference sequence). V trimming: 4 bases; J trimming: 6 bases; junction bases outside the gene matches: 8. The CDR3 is CAWKGSGGAGNEQFF. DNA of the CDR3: TGTGCCTGGAAGGGTAGCGGGGGGGCCGGCAATGAGCAGTTCTTC. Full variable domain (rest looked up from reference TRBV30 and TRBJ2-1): SQTIHQWPATLVQPVGSPLSLECTVEGTSNPNLYWYRQAAGRGLQLLFYSVGIGQISSEVPQNLSASRPQDRQFILSSKKLLLSDSGFYLCAWKGSGGAGNEQFFGPGTRLTVL.

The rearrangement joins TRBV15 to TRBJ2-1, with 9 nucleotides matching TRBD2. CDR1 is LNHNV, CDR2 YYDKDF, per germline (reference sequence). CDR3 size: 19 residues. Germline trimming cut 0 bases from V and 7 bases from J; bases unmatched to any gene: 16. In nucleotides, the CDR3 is TGTGCCACCAGCAGAGATCTCAGCGGGAGGCCGGAAAGGGGGAATGAGCAGTTCTTC. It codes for CATSRDLSGRPERGNEQFF.

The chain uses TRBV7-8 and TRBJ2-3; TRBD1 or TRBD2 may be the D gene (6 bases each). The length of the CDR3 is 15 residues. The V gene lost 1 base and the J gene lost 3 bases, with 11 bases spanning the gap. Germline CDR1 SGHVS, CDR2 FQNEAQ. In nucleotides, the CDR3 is TGTGCCAGCAGCTTAGACCCGGGGGCAACAGATACGCAGTATTTT. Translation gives CASSLDPGATDTQYF. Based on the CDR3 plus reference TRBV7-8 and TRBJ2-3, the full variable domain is GAGVSQSPRYKVAKRGQDVALRCDPISGHVSLFWYQQALGQGPEFLTYFQNEAQLDKSGLPSDRFFAERPEGSVSTLKIQRTQQEDSAVYLCASSLDPGATDTQYFGPGTRLTVL.

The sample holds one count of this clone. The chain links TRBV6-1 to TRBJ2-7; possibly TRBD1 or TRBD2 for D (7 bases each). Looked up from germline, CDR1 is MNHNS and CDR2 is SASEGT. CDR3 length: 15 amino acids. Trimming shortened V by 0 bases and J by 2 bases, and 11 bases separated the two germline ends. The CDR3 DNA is TGTGCCAGCAGTGAAGCGCAGGGGGGGACCTACGAGCAGTACTTC. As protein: CASSEAQGGTYEQYF.

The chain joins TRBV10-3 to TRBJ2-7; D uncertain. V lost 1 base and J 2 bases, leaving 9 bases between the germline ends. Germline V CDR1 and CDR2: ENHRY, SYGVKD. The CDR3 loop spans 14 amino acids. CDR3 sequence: CAISELSVTYEQYF. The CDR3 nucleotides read TGTGCCATCAGTGAGTTGTCAGTGACCTACGAGCAGTACTTC.

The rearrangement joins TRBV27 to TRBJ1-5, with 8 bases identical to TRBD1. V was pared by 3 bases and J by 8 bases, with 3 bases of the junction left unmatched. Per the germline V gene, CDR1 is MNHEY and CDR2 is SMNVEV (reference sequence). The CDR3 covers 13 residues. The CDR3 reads CASSFDRGEPQHF. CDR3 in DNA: TGTGCCAGCAGTTTCGACAGGGGCGAGCCCCAGCATTTT.